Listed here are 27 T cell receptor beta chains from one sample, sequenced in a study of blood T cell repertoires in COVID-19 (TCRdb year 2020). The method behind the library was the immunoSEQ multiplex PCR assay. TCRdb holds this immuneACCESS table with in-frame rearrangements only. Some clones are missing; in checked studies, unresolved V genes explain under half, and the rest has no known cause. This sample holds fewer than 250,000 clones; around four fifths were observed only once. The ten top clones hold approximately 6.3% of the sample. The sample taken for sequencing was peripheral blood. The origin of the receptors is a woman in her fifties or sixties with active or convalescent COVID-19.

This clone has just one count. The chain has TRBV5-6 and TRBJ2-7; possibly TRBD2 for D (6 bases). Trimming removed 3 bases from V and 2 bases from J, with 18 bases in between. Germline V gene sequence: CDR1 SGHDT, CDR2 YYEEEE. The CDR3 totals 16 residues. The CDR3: CASSYQRGMNTYEQYF. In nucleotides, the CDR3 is TGTGCCAGCAGCTACCAACGGGGGATGAACACCTACGAGCAGTACTTC.

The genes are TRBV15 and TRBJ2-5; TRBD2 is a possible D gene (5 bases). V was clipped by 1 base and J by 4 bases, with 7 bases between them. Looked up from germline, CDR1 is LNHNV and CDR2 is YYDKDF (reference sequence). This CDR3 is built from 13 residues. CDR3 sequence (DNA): TGTGCCACCAGCAGAGGCGCGGGAGAGACCCAGTACTTC. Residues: CATSRGAGETQYF.

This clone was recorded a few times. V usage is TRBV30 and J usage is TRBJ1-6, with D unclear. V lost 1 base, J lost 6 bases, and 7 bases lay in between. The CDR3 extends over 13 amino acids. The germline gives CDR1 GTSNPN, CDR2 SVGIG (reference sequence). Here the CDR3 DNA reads TGTGCCTGGAGTGGCGGGAGTAATTCACCCCTCCACTTT. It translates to CAWSGGSNSPLHF.

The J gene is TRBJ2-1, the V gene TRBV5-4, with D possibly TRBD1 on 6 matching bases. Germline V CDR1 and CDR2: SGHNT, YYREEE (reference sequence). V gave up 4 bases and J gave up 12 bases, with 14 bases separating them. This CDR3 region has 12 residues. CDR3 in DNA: TGTGCCAGCAGCGCCCGACAGGTCAGGCAGTTCTTC. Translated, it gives CASSARQVRQFF.

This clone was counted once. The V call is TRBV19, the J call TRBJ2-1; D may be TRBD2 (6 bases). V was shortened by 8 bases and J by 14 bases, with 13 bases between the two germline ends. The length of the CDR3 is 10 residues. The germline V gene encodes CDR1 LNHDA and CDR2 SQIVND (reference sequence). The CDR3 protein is CASRGVREFF. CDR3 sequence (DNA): TGTGCCAGTCGCGGGGTCCGGGAGTTCTTC.

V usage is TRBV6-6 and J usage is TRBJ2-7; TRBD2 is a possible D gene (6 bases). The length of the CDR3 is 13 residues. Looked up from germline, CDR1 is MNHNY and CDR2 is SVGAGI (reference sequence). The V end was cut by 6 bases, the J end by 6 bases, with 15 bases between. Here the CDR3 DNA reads TGTGCCAGCAGCACCCCTGGAGGGCGCGAGCAGTACTTC. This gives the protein CASSTPGGREQYF.

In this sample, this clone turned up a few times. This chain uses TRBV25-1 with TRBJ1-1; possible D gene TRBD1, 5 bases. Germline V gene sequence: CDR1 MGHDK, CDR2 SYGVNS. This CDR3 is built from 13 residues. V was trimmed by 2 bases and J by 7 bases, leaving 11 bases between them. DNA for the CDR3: TGTGCCAGCAGTGAACCGGGGGTAGGTGAAGCTTTCTTT. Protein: CASSEPGVGEAFF.

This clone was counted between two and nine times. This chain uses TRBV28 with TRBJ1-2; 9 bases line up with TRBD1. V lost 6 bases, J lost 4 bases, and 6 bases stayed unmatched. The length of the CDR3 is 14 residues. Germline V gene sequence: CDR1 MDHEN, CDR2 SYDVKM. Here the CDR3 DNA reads TGTGCCAGCAGGTCACCGGGACAGGGCTATGGCTACACCTTC. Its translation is CASRSPGQGYGYTF.

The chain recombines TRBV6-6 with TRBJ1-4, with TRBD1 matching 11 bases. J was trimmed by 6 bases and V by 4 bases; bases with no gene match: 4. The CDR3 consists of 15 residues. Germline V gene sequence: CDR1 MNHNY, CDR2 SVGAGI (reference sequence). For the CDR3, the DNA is TGTGCCAGCAGTTTCCCGGGACAGGGGGATGAAAAACTGTTTTTT. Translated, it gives CASSFPGQGDEKLFF.

CDR3 sequence: CASSSGQGATQYF. CDR3 in DNA: TGTGCCAGCAGCTCAGGACAGGGCGCGACCCAGTACTTC. The chain has TRBV11-2 and TRBJ2-5, with 8 bases matching TRBD1. J lost 7 bases, V lost 4 bases, and 5 bases had no gene match. Germline CDR1 and CDR2: SGHAT and FQNNGV. The CDR3 totals 13 residues.

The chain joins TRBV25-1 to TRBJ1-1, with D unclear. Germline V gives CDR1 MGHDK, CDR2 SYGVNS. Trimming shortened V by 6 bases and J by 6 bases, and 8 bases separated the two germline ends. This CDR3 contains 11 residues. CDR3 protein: CASSPGSEAFF. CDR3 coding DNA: TGTGCCAGCAGCCCCGGTTCTGAAGCTTTCTTT.

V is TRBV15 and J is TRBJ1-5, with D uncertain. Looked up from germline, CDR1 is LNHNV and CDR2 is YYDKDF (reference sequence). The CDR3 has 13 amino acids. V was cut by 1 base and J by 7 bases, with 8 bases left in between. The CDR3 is CATSRGRQQPQHF. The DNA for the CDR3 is TGTGCCACCAGCAGAGGTCGTCAGCAGCCCCAGCATTTT.

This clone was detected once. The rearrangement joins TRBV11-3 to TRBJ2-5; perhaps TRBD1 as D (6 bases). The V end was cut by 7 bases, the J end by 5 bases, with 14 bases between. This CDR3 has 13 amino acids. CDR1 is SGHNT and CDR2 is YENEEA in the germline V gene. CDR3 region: CASTPRGRETQYF. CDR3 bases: TGTGCCAGCACCCCCAGGGGCCGGGAGACCCAGTACTTC.

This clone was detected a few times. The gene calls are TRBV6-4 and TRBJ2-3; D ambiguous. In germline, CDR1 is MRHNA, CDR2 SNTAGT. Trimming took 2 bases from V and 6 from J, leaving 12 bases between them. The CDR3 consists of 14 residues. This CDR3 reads CASSDVLNQDTQYF. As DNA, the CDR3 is TGTGCCAGCAGTGACGTCCTCAACCAGGATACGCAGTATTTT.

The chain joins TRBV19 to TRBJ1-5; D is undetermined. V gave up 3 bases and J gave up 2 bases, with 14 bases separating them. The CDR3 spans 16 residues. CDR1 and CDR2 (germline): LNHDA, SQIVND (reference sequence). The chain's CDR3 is CASSINRWEGNQPQHF. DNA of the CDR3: TGTGCCAGTAGTATCAACCGCTGGGAGGGCAATCAGCCCCAGCATTTT.

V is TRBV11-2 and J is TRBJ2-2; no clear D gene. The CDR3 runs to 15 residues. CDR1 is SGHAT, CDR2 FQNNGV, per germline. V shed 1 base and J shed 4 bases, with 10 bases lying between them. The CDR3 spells CASSLGRPPTGELFF. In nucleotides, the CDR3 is TGTGCCAGCAGCTTAGGCAGGCCCCCCACCGGGGAGCTGTTTTTT.

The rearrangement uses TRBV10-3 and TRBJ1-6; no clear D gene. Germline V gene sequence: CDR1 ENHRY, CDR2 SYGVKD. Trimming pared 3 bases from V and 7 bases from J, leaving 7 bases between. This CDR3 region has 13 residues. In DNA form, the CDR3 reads TGTGCCATCAGTGACGTACAAAATTCACCCCTCCACTTT. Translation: CAISDVQNSPLHF.

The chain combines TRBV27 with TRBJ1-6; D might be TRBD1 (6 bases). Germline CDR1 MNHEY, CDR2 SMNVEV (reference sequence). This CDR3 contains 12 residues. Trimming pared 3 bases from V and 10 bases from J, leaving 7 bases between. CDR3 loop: CASSFQGSPLHF. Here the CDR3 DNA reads TGTGCCAGCAGTTTTCAGGGGTCACCCCTCCACTTT.

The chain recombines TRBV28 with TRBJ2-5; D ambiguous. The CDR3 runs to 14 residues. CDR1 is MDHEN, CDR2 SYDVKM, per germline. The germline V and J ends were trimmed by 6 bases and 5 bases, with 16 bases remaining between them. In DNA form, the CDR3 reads TGTGCCAGCAGGGGCCCGATGAGTTGGGAGACCCAGTACTTC. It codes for CASRGPMSWETQYF.

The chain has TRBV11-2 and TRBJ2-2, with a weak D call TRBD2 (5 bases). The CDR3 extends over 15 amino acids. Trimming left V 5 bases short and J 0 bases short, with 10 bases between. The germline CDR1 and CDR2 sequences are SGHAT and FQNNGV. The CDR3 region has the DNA TGTGCCAGCAGCAGAACCGGGACGAACACCGGGGAGCTGTTTTTT. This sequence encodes CASSRTGTNTGELFF.

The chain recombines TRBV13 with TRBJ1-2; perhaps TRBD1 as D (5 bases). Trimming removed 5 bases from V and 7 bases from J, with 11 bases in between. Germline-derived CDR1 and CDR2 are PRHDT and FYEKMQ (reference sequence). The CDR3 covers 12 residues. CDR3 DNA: TGTGCCAGCAGCGACCAGGGATCTGGCTACACCTTC. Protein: CASSDQGSGYTF. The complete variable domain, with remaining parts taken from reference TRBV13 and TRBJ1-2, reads AAGVIQSPRHLIKEKRETATLKCYPIPRHDTVYWYQQGPGQDPQFLISFYEKMQSDKGSIPDRFSAQQFSDYHSELNMSSLELGDSALYFCASSDQGSGYTFGSGTRLTVV.

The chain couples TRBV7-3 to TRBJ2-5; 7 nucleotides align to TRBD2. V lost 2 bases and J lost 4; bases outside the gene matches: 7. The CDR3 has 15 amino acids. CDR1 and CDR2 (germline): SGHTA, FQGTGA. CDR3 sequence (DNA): TGTGCCAGCAGCTTAGGAGCGGGGTTTGGAGAGACCCAGTACTTC. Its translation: CASSLGAGFGETQYF.

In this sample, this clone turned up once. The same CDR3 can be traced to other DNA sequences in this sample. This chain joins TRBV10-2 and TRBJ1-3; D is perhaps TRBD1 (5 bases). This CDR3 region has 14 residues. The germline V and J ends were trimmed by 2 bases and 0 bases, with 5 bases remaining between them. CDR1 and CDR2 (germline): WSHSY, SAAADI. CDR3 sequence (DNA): TGCGCCAGCAGTGAGCAGGGCTCTGGAAACACCATATATTTT. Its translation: CASSEQGSGNTIYF.

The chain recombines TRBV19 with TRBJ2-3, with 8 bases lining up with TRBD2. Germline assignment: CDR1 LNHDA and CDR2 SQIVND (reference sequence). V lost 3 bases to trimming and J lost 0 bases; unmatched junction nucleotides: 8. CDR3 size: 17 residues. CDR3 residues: CASSMPPIAGSTDTQYF. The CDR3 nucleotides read TGTGCCAGTAGTATGCCTCCGATAGCGGGAAGCACAGATACGCAGTATTTT.

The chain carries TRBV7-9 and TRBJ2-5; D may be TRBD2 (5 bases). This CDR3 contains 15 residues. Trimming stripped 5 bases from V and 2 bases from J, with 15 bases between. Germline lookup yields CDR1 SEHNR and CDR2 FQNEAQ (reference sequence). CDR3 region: CASSPRLAKQETQYF. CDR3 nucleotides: TGTGCCAGCAGCCCACGCTTAGCGAAACAAGAGACCCAGTACTTC. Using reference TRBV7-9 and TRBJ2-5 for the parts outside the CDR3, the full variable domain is DTGVSQNPRHKITKRGQNVTFRCDPISEHNRLYWYRQTLGQGPEFLTYFQNEAQLEKSRLLSDRFSAERPKGSFSTLEIQRTEQGDSAMYLCASSPRLAKQETQYFGPGTRLLVL.

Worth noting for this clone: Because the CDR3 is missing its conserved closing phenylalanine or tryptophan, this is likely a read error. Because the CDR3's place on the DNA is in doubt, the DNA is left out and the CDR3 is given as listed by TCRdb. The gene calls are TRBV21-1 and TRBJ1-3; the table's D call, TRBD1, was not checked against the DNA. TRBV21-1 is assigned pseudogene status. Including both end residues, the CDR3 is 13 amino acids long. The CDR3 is CASSKNSGTVGLV.

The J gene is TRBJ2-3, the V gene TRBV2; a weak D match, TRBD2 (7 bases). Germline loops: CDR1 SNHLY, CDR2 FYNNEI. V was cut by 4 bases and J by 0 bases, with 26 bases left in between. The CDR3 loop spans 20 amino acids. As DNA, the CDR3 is TGTGCCAGCAGTGGGTTCGGTGTTTTGGGGGGGCACCACAGCACAGATACGCAGTATTTT. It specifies CASSGFGVLGGHHSTDTQYF.